These 9 T cell receptor beta chains share one sample of origin, sequenced in a study of CD8 T cells in Susac syndrome. Random hexamers were used to reverse transcribe roughly 0.5 to 1 ug of RNA. TCRdb re-called the immunoSEQ multiplex PCR reads with MiXCR, one entry per CDR3 protein. The repertoire has about 250,000 distinct CDR3 sequences, 80% to 95% of them found once; the top ten carry around 0.07%. The sequencing input was CD4+ T cells from PBMCs. All receptors come from a human donor with multiple sclerosis.

This chain joins TRBV29-1 and TRBJ1-5, with 7 bases fitting TRBD1. CDR1 SQVTM and CDR2 ANQGSEA come from the germline V gene. After removal of 4 bases from V and 0 bases from J, the junction contained 0 bases not matched to a gene. The length of the CDR3 is 13 residues. The CDR3 coding sequence is TGCAGCGTTGGACAGGGTAGCAATCAGCCCCAGCATTTT. It is translated as CSVGQGSNQPQHF.

The sample holds one count of this clonotype. The chain links TRBV27 to TRBJ1-1; no clear D gene. This CDR3 is built from 14 residues. Germline CDR1 and CDR2: MNHEY and SMNVEV (reference sequence). Trimming shortened V by 3 bases and J by 4 bases, and 12 bases separated the two germline ends. DNA for the CDR3: TGTGCCAGCAGTTTCGGAGGGAGGAGCACTGAAGCTTTCTTT. It encodes CASSFGGRSTEAFF.

The CDR3 protein is CASSRDPTPNTEAFF. CDR3 in DNA: TGTGCCAGCAGTCGGGACCCCACACCCAACACTGAAGCTTTCTTT. V usage is TRBV6-1 and J usage is TRBJ1-1; TRBD1 might be the D (5 bases). The CDR3 loop spans 15 amino acids. Trimming left V 5 bases short and J 2 bases short, with 15 bases between. Germline V gene data show CDR1 as MNHNS and CDR2 as SASEGT.

This chain links TRBV4-1 with TRBJ1-5; D not certain. There are 18 residues in the CDR3. Germline V CDR1 and CDR2: MGHRA, YSYEKL. The ends were cut back, 1 base at V and 2 bases at J, with 18 bases in the middle. CDR3 sequence (DNA): TGCGCCAGCAGCCAAGTTGGAGGGCGCGGAGGTGGCAATCAGCCCCAGCATTTT. Translating it yields CASSQVGGRGGGNQPQHF.

V is TRBV29-1 and J is TRBJ2-3; 8 positions match TRBD2. V trimming: 8 bases; J trimming: 2 bases; junction bases outside the gene matches: 3. Germline loops: CDR1 SQVTM, CDR2 ANQGSEA. CDR3 length equals 12 residues. CDR3 in amino acids: CSSGGVTDTQYF. The DNA for the CDR3 is TGCAGCTCGGGGGGGGTCACAGATACGCAGTATTTT.

The chain links TRBV27 to TRBJ2-1; TRBD1 might be the D (6 bases). CDR3 size: 16 residues. Germline V lookup: CDR1 MNHEY, CDR2 SMNVEV (reference sequence). The V end lost 4 bases, the J end lost 9 bases, and 22 bases lay between the germline ends. The DNA for the CDR3 is TGTGCCAGCAGTTCCGAACAAAGGGGGTCGAGGAGTGAGCAGTTCTTC. Protein product: CASSSEQRGSRSEQFF.

The chain joins TRBV20-1 to TRBJ2-7; 10 bases match TRBD2. The CDR3 sequence is 14 residues long. Trimming took 2 bases from V and 5 from J; bases not matched to a gene: 6. Germline values: CDR1 DFQATT, CDR2 SNEGSKA (reference sequence). CDR3 in amino acids: CSARTSGINHEQYV. The CDR3 DNA follows: TGCAGTGCTAGAACTAGCGGGATAAACCACGAGCAGTACGTC.

For this clonotype: Mismatch with germline at one junction end may stem from a read error. V is TRBV3-1 and J is TRBJ2-3; 7 nucleotides agree with TRBD1. Germline V gene data show CDR1 as LGHDT and CDR2 as YNNKEL (reference sequence). The CDR3 has 15 residues. The CDR3 DNA follows: TGCGCCAGCAGCCATTTTTCTCAGGGGGCAGATACGCAGTATTTT. Translated, it gives CASSHFSQGADTQYF.

This chain connects TRBV7-3 to TRBJ2-1; tentatively, D is TRBD2 (7 bases). The CDR3 has 13 amino acids. Germline-derived CDR1 and CDR2 are SGHTA and FQGTGA. Trimming shortened V by 6 bases and J by 8 bases, and 14 bases separated the two germline ends. The CDR3 sequence: CASRLGGGYEQFF. In nucleotides, the CDR3 is TGTGCCAGCAGACTAGGCGGGGGCTATGAGCAGTTCTTC.